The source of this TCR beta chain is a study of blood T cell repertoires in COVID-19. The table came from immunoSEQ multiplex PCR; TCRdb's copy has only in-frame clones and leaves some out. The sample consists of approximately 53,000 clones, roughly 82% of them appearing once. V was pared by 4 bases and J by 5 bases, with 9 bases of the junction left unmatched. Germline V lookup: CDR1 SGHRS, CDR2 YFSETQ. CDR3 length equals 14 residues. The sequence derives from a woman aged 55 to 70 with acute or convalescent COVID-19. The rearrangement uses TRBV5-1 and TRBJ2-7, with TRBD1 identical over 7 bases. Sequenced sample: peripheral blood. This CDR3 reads CASSPDRARDEQYF. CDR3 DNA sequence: TGCGCCAGCAGCCCAGACAGGGCTCGCGACGAGCAGTACTTC.